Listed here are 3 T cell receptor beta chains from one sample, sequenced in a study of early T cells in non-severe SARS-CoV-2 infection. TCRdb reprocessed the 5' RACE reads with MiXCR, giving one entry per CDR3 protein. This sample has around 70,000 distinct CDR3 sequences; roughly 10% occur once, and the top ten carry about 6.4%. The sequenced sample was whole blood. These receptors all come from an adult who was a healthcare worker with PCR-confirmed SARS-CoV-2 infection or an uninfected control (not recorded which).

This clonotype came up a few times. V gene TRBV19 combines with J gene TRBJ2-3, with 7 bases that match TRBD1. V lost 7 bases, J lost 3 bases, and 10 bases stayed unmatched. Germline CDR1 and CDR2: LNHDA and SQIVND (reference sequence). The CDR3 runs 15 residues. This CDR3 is CASTPRRGRTDTQYF. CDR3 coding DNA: TGTGCCAGTACACCCCGAAGGGGGCGAACAGATACGCAGTATTTT.

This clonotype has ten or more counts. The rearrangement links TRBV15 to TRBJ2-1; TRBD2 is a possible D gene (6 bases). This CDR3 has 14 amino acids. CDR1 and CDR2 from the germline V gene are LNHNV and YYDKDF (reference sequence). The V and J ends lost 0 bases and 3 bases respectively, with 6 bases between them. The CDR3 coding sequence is TGTGCCACCAGCAGAGAGGACTACTACAATGAGCAGTTCTTC. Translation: CATSREDYYNEQFF.

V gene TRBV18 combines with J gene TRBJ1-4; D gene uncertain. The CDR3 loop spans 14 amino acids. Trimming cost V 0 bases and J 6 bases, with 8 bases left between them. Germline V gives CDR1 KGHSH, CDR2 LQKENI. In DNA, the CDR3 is TGTGCCAGCTCACCACCGGGCGGGGATGAAAAACTGTTTTTT. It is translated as CASSPPGGDEKLFF.